The clone carrying this T cell receptor (beta chain) appeared a few times. Its antigen is undetermined. Data came from immunoSEQ multiplex PCR; TCRdb stores just in-frame clones and leaves some out. The repertoire consists of under 70,000 clones, with about nine tenths occurring once and the leading ten covering 4.5% to 5.5%. The sample comes from a study of T cells in localized non-small cell lung cancer. Broader study findings: Without multi-region sequencing, intratumor heterogeneity could not be excluded. Adjacent lung exhibited a median of approximately 50 among the 100 most abundant tumor clones.

This CDR3 is 14 amino acids long. V was trimmed by 4 bases and J by 0 bases, leaving 8 bases between them. CDR1 and CDR2 from the germline V gene are SGHTS and YDEGEE. The clonotype originates from a woman aged 40-69 years with stage I lung adenocarcinoma. The rearrangement links TRBV5-8 to TRBJ1-5; D may be TRBD1 (5 bases). Sequencing used peripheral blood, obtained before any cancer treatment. The CDR3: CASSKDTSNQPQHF. The CDR3 region has the DNA TGTGCCAGCAGCAAGGACACTAGCAATCAGCCCCAGCATTTT.